These 19 T cell receptor beta chains originate from one sample sequenced in a study of cytomegalovirus exposure and HLA in healthy donors. Data came from immunoSEQ multiplex PCR; TCRdb stores just in-frame clones and leaves some out. Of 120,000 or so clones in the sample, 70% to 90% were seen once. The sample consisted of PBMCs. Receptor source: a woman in her late teens or twenties in good health and CMV-seronegative.

The V gene is TRBV27, the J gene TRBJ2-7; D is perhaps TRBD2 (5 bases). The length of the CDR3 is 14 residues. The germline CDR1 and CDR2 sequences are MNHEY and SMNVEV (reference sequence). Trimming cost V 6 bases and J 6 bases, with 18 bases left between them. Here the CDR3 DNA reads TGTGCCAGCAGCCCAATACTGGGCGGGTTCGAGCAGTACTTC. Amino acids: CASSPILGGFEQYF.

CDR3: CASSLTGLADYNEQFF. CDR3 nucleotides: TGCGCCAGCAGCTTAACGGGACTAGCGGACTACAATGAGCAGTTCTTC. This chain connects TRBV5-1 to TRBJ2-1; TRBD2 matches at 11 bases. With 2 bases clipped from V and 3 bases from J, the junction kept 4 bases outside the gene matches. Germline V gene data show CDR1 as SGHRS and CDR2 as YFSETQ. The CDR3 is 16 residues long.

J is TRBJ1-2 and V is TRBV14; D remains ambiguous. This CDR3 comprises 16 residues. Looked up from germline, CDR1 is SGHDN and CDR2 is FVKESK. The V end was cut by 2 bases, the J end by 5 bases, with 18 bases between. The CDR3 loop is CASSQLGRELRYGYTF. The CDR3 coding sequence is TGTGCCAGCAGCCAATTGGGGAGGGAGTTGCGGTATGGCTACACCTTC.

The J gene is TRBJ2-2, the V gene TRBV28, with 7 bases that match TRBD2. The CDR3 is 14 amino acids. The germline V gene encodes CDR1 MDHEN and CDR2 SYDVKM. After removal of 6 bases from V and 3 bases from J, the junction contained 4 bases not matched to a gene. CDR3 region: CASRRTRHTGELFF. The CDR3 nucleotides read TGTGCCAGCAGACGGACTAGACACACCGGGGAGCTGTTTTTT.

The chain employs TRBV2 and TRBJ2-2; D is ambiguous. The germline V and J ends were trimmed by 4 bases and 4 bases, with 10 bases remaining between them. This CDR3 is built from 14 residues. Looked up from germline, CDR1 is SNHLY and CDR2 is FYNNEI. CDR3 sequence reads: CASSGIATTGELFF. As DNA, the CDR3 is TGTGCCAGCAGTGGGATAGCAACCACCGGGGAGCTGTTTTTT.

This rearrangement joins TRBV5-4 to TRBJ2-7; D unclear. The V and J ends lost 4 bases and 3 bases respectively, with 8 bases between them. CDR3 length: 12 amino acids. CDR1 is SGHNT, CDR2 YYREEE, per germline (reference sequence). The CDR3 DNA reads as TGTGCCAGCAGCGCGTACAGCTACGAGCAGTACTTC. This sequence encodes CASSAYSYEQYF.

This rearrangement joins TRBV4-2 to TRBJ2-2, with 13 bases identical to TRBD2. The CDR3 totals 18 residues. Losses at the gene ends were 1 base for V and 4 bases for J; bases not matched to a gene: 6. CDR1 and CDR2 (germline): LGHNA, YNFKEQ. The CDR3 here is CASSQGLAGGMGTGELFF. The CDR3 nucleotides are TGTGCCAGCAGCCAAGGACTAGCGGGAGGTATGGGCACCGGGGAGCTGTTTTTT.

This clone was observed a few times. The chain carries TRBV5-1 and TRBJ1-2, with TRBD1 matching 7 bases. Trimming cost V 5 bases and J 3 bases; bases outside gene matches: 7. The CDR3 is made up of 14 amino acids. Germline loops: CDR1 SGHRS, CDR2 YFSETQ. DNA of the CDR3: TGCGCCAGCAGTTCAGAGGGGGCTTACTATGGCTACACCTTC. Its protein is CASSSEGAYYGYTF.

The rearrangement links TRBV6-1 to TRBJ2-7, with D maybe TRBD1 (6 bases). V was cut by 10 bases and J by 2 bases, with 18 bases left in between. Germline lookup yields CDR1 MNHNS and CDR2 SASEGT. The CDR3 is made up of 14 amino acids. The CDR3 DNA reads TGTGCCACTACGGACAGAACGATTACCTACGAGCAGTACTTC. Protein product: CATTDRTITYEQYF.

The V gene is TRBV25-1, the J gene TRBJ2-5; maybe TRBD2 (6 bases). V shed 9 bases and J shed 5 bases, with 19 bases lying between them. Germline-derived CDR1 and CDR2 are MGHDK and SYGVNS. CDR3 length: 14 amino acids. In nucleotides, the CDR3 is TGTGCCAGTTGTCGTGGGGGGTTAGAGGAGACCCAGTACTTC. Protein sequence: CASCRGGLEETQYF.

This chain joins TRBV27 and TRBJ2-7; 7 bases are shared with TRBD1. The J segment lost 0 bases and the V segment lost 6 bases, leaving 11 bases of the junction unmatched. Germline V gene sequence: CDR1 MNHEY, CDR2 SMNVEV (reference sequence). This CDR3 has 16 residues. CDR3 in amino acids: CASSGTAVFSSYEQYF. The CDR3 DNA sequence: TGTGCCAGCAGCGGGACAGCGGTTTTTAGCTCCTACGAGCAGTACTTC.

This chain uses TRBV7-9 with TRBJ2-1; 10 bases map to TRBD2. V lost 3 bases, J lost 4 bases, and 9 bases stayed unmatched. Germline values: CDR1 SEHNR, CDR2 FQNEAQ (reference sequence). The CDR3 length is 17 residues. CDR3 residues: CASSFNPGLASYNEQFF. The CDR3 bases are TGTGCCAGCAGCTTCAATCCGGGACTAGCGAGTTACAATGAGCAGTTCTTC.

The chain recombines TRBV28 with TRBJ1-3, with D perhaps TRBD1 (6 bases). V lost 5 bases, J lost 0 bases, and 11 bases lay in between. Germline V CDR1 and CDR2: MDHEN, SYDVKM. This CDR3 is built from 15 residues. The CDR3 DNA reads TGTGCCAGCAGTCCCGAGGACAGCTCTGGAAACACCATATATTTT. Protein sequence: CASSPEDSSGNTIYF.

The V call is TRBV4-2, the J call TRBJ1-2, with 9 bases that match TRBD1. CDR1 and CDR2 (germline): LGHNA, YNFKEQ. V lost 1 base, J lost 4 bases, and 1 base stayed unmatched. The CDR3 has 14 amino acids. The CDR3 DNA is TGTGCCAGCAGCCAAGCGACAGGGGGCTATGGCTACACCTTC. Translation: CASSQATGGYGYTF.

The rearrangement joins TRBV28 to TRBJ2-3, with 8 bases matching TRBD2. Losses at the gene ends were 5 bases for V and 5 bases for J; bases not matched to a gene: 6. Germline CDR1 and CDR2: MDHEN and SYDVKM. CDR3 length: 14 residues. The CDR3 nucleotides read TGTGCCAGCAGTGCGGGACTAGTAGGAGATACGCAGTATTTT. Translated, it gives CASSAGLVGDTQYF.

The chain recombines TRBV4-1 with TRBJ2-3; 9 nucleotides align to TRBD2. Germline lookup yields CDR1 MGHRA and CDR2 YSYEKL. The V segment lost 3 bases and the J segment 6 bases; nucleotides outside the gene matches: 7. CDR3 length equals 15 residues. The CDR3 coding sequence is TGCGCCAGCAGCCATATGGGACTAGCCGGGGATACGCAGTATTTT. Protein sequence: CASSHMGLAGDTQYF.

V gene TRBV7-3 combines with J gene TRBJ2-2; D is ambiguous. Germline V gene sequence: CDR1 SGHTA, CDR2 FQGTGA. The V end lost 4 bases, the J end lost 4 bases, and 10 bases lay between the germline ends. The CDR3 runs 14 residues. CDR3 in amino acids: CASSSSKLTGELFF. The DNA of the CDR3 is TGTGCCAGCAGCTCTAGTAAACTCACCGGGGAGCTGTTTTTT.

CDR3 loop: CASSETDWGGYTF. CDR3 bases: TGTGCCAGCAGCGAGACAGATTGGGGTGGCTACACCTTC. This chain joins TRBV6-1 and TRBJ1-2, with D possibly being TRBD1 (5 bases). Germline-derived CDR1 and CDR2 are MNHNS and SASEGT. V was shortened by 6 bases and J by 7 bases, with 15 bases between the two germline ends. The CDR3 spans 13 residues.

The genes are TRBV5-4 and TRBJ2-7, with 7 positions matching TRBD1. Per the germline V gene, CDR1 is SGHNT and CDR2 is YYREEE (reference sequence). The CDR3 runs 13 residues. With 4 bases clipped from V and 3 bases from J, the junction kept 4 bases outside the gene matches. The CDR3 loop reads CASSLRDSYEQYF. The CDR3 nucleotides read TGTGCCAGCAGCCTCCGGGACAGCTACGAGCAGTACTTC.